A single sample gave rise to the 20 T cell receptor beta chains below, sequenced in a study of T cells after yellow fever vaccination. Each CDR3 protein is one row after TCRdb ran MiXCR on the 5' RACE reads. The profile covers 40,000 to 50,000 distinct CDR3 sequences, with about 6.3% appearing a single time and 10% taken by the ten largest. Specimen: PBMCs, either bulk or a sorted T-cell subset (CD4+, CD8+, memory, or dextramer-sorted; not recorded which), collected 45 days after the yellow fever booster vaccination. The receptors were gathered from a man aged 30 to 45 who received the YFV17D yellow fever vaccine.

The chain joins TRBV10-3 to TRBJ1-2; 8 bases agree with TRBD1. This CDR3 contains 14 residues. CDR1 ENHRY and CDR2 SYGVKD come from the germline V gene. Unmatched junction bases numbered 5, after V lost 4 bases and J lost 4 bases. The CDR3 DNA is TGTGCCATCAGTGCAGGGGGCTTGGGCTATGGCTACACCTTC. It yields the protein CAISAGGLGYGYTF.

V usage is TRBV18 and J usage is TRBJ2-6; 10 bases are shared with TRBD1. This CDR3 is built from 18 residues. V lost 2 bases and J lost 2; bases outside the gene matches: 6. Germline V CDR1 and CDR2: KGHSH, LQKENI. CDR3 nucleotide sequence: TGTGCCAGCTCACCAAATGACAGGGGGCTACCTGGGGCCAACGTCCTGACTTTC. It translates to CASSPNDRGLPGANVLTF.

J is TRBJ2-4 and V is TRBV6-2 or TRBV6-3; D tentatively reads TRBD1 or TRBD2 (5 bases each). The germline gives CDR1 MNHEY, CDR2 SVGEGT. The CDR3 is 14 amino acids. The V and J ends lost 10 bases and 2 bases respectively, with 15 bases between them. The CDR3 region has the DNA TGTGCCACCGAGATGGGGGAGTCCAAAAACATTCAGTACTTC. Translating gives CATEMGESKNIQYF.

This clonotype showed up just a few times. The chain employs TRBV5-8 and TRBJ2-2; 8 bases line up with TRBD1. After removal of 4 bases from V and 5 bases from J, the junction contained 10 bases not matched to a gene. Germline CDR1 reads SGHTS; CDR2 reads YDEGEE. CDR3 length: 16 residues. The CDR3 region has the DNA TGTGCCAGCAGCAGAGACAGGGGAAGAGGGACCGGGGAGCTGTTTTTT. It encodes CASSRDRGRGTGELFF.

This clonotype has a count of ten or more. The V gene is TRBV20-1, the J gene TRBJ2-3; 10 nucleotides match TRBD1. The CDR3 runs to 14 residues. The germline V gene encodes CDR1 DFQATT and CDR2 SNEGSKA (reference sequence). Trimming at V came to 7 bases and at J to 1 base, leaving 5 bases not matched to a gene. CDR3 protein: CSEADRGRTDTQYF. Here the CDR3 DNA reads TGCAGTGAGGCAGACAGGGGGCGCACAGATACGCAGTATTTT.

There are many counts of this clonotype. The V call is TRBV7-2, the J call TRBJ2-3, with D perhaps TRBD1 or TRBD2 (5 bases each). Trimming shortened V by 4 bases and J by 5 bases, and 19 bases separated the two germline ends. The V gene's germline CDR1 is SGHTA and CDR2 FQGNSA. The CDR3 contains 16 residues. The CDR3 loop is CASSWDGGSSRDTQYF. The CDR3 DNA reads TGTGCCAGCAGCTGGGATGGGGGTTCATCCCGAGATACGCAGTATTTT.

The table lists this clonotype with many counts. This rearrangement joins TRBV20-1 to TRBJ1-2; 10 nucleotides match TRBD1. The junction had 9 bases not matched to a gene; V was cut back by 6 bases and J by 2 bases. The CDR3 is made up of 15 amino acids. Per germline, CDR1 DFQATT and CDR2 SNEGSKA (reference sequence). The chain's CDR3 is CSANSGTGENYGYTF. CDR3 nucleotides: TGCAGTGCAAATTCCGGGACAGGGGAAAACTATGGCTACACCTTC.

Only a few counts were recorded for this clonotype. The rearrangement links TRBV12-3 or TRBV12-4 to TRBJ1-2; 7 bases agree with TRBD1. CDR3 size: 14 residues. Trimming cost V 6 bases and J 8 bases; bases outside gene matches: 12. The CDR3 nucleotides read TGTGCCAGCAGATCAGGACAGGCTGGGAGCGGCTACACCTTC. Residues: CASRSGQAGSGYTF.

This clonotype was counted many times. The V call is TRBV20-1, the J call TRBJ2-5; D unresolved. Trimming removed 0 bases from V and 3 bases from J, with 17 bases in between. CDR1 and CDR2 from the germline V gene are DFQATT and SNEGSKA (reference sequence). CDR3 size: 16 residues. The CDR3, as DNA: TGCAGTGCTAGAGATCCAAGACTTCCATCTAAAGAGACCCAGTACTTC. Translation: CSARDPRLPSKETQYF.

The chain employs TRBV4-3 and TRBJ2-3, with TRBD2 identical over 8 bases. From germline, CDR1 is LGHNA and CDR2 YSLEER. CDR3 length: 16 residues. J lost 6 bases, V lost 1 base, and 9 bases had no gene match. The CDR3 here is CASSQVTAGAGDTQYF. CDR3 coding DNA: TGCGCCAGCAGCCAAGTTACAGCGGGAGCGGGGGATACGCAGTATTTT.

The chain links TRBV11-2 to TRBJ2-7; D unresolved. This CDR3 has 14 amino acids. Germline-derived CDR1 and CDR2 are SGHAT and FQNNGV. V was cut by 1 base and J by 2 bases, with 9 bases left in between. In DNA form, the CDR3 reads TGTGCCAGCAGCTTAGTTCTAGAAACCTACGAGCAGTACTTC. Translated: CASSLVLETYEQYF.

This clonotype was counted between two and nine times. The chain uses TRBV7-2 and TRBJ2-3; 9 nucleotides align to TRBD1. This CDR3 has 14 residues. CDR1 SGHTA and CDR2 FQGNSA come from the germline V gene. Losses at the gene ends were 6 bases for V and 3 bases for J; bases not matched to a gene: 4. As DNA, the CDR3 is TGTGCCAGCAGGACAGGGGGGGGGACAGATACGCAGTATTTT. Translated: CASRTGGGTDTQYF.

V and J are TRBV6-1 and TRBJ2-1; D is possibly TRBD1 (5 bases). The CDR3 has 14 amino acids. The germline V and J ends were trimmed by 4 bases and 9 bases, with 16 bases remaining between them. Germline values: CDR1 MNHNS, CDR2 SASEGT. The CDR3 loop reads CASSANQQGSEQFF. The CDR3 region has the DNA TGTGCCAGCAGTGCCAACCAGCAGGGTTCTGAGCAGTTCTTC.

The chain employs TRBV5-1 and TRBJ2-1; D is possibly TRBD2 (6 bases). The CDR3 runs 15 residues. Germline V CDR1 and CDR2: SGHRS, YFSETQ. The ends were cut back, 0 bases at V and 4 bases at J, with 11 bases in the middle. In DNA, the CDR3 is TGCGCCAGCAGCTTGGAGAGTAGCGGATACAATGAGCAGTTCTTC. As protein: CASSLESSGYNEQFF.

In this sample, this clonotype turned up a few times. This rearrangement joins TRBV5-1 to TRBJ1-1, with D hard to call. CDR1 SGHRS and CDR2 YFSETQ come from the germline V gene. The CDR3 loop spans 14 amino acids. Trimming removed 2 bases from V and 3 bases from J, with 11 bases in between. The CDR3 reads CASSFYGADTEAFF. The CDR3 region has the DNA TGCGCCAGCAGCTTCTACGGTGCGGACACTGAAGCTTTCTTT.

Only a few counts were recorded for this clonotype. The CDR3 DNA reads TGTGCCAGCAAGCGGGGGGGCCGGGACAATGAGCAGTTCTTC. Amino acids: CASKRGGRDNEQFF. The J gene is TRBJ2-1, the V gene TRBV9, with 10 bases lining up with TRBD2. Per germline, CDR1 SGDLS and CDR2 YYNGEE. Trimming at V came to 6 bases and at J to 5 bases, leaving 5 bases not matched to a gene. The CDR3 totals 14 residues.

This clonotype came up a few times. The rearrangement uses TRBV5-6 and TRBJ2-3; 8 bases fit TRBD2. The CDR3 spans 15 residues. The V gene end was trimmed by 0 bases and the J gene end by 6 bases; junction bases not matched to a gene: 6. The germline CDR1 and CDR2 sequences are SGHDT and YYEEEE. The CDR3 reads CASSLDGTSTDTQYF. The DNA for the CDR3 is TGTGCCAGCAGCTTGGACGGGACTAGTACCGATACGCAGTATTTT.

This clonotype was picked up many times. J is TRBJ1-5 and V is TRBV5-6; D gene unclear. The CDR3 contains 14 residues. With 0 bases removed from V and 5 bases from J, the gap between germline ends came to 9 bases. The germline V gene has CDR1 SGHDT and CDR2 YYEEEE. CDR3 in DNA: TGTGCCAGCAGCTTGGAACGTACCTATCAGCCCCAGCATTTT. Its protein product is CASSLERTYQPQHF.

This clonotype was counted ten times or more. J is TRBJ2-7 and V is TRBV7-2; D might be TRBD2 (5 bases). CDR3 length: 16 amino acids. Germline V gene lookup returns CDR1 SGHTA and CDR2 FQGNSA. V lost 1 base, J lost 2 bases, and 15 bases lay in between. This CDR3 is CASSLGLGGGTYEQYF. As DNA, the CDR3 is TGTGCCAGCAGCTTAGGGCTAGGCGGAGGTACCTACGAGCAGTACTTC.

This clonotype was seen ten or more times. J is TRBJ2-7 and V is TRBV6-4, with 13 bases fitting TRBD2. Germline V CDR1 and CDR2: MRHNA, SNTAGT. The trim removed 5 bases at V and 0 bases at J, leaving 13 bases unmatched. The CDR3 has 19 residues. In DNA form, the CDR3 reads TGTGCCAGCAGTAACCTTGGACTAGCGGGAGAGGGGAGCTCCTACGAGCAGTACTTC. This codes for CASSNLGLAGEGSSYEQYF.